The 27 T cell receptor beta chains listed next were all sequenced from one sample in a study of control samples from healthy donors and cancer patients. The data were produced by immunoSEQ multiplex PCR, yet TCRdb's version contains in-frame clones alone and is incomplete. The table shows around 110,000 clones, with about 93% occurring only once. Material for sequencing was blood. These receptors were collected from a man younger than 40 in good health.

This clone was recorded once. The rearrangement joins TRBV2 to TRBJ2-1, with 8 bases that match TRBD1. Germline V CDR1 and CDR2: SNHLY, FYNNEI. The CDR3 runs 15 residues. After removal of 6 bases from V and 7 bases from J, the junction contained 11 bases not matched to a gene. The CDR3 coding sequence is TGTGCCAGCAGAGGAAGACAGGGGTCAGTTAATGAGCAGTTCTTC. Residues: CASRGRQGSVNEQFF.

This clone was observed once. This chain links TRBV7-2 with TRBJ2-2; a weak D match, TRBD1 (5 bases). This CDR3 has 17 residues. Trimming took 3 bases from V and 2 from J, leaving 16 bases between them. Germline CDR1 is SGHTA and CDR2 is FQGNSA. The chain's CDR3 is CASSLLFGAANTGELFF. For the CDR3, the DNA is TGTGCCAGCAGCTTGTTATTTGGGGCCGCTAACACCGGGGAGCTGTTTTTT.

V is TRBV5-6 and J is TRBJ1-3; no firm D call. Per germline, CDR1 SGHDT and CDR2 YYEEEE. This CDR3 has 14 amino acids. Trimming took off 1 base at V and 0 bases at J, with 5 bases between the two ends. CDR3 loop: CASSLFFSGNTIYF. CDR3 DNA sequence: TGTGCCAGCAGCTTGTTCTTCTCTGGAAACACCATATATTTT.

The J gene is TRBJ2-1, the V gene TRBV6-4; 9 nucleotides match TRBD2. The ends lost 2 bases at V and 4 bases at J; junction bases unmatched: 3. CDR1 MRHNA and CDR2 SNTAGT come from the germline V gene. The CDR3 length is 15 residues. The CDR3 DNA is TGTGCCAGCAGTGACGGCGGGGGGGAGTACAATGAGCAGTTCTTC. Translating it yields CASSDGGGEYNEQFF.

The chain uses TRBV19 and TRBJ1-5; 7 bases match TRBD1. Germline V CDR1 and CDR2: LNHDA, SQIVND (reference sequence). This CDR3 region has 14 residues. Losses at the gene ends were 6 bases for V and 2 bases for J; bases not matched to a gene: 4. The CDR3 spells CASRDRSGNQPQHF. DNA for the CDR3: TGTGCCAGTAGGGACAGGTCAGGCAATCAGCCCCAGCATTTT.

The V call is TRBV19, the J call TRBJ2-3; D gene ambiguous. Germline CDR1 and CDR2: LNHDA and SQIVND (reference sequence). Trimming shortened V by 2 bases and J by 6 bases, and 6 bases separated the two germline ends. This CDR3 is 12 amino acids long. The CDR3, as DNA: TGTGCCAGTAGTATACTTCGGGATACGCAGTATTTT. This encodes CASSILRDTQYF. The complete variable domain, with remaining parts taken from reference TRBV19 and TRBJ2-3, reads DGGITQSPKYLFRKEGQNVTLSCEQNLNHDAMYWYRQDPGQGLRLIYYSQIVNDFQKGDIAEGYSVSREKKESFPLTVTSAQKNPTAFYLCASSILRDTQYFGPGTRLTVL.

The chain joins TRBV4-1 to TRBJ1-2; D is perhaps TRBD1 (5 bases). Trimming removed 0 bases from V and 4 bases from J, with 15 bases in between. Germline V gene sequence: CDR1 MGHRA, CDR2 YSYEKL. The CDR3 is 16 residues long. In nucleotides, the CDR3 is TGCGCCAGCAGCCAAGATCAGGGTAGGCTGCCCTATGGCTACACCTTC. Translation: CASSQDQGRLPYGYTF.

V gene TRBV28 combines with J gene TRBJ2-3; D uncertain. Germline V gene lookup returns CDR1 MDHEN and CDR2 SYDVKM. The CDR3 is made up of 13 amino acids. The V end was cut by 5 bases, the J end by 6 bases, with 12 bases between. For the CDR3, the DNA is TGTGCCAGCAGTCCCATTGGCGCGGATACGCAGTATTTT. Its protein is CASSPIGADTQYF.

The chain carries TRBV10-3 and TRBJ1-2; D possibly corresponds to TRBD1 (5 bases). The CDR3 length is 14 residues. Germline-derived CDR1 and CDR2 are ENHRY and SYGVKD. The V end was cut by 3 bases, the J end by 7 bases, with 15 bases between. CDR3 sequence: CAISDGAREGGYTF. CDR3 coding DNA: TGTGCCATCAGTGATGGGGCCCGGGAGGGTGGCTACACCTTC.

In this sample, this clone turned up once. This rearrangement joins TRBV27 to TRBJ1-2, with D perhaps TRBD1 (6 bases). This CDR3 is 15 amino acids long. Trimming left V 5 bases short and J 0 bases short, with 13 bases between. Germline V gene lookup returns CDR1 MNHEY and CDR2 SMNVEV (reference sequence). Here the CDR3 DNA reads TGTGCCAGCAGTCCCACAGGGATAGCTAACTATGGCTACACCTTC. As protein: CASSPTGIANYGYTF.

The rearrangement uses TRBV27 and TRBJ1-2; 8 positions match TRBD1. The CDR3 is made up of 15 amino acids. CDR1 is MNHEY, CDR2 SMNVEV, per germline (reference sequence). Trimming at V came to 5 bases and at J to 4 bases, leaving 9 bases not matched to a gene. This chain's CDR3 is CASSPTGELAYGYTF. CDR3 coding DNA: TGTGCCAGCAGTCCGACAGGGGAGTTAGCCTATGGCTACACCTTC.

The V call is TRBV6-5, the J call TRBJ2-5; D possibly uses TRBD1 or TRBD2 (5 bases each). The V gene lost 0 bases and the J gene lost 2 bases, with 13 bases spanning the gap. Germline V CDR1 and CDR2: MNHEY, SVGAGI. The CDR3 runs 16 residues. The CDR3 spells CASSYSYFGGQETQYF. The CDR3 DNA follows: TGTGCCAGCAGTTACTCCTACTTTGGGGGTCAAGAGACCCAGTACTTC.

DNA for the CDR3: TGTGCCAGCAGTTACTCTCCCGGGGATACGCAGTATTTT. Translated: CASSYSPGDTQYF. The rearrangement links TRBV6-5 to TRBJ2-3; no definite D call. V lost 0 bases, J lost 6 bases, and 7 bases lay in between. The CDR3 loop spans 13 amino acids. CDR1 is MNHEY, CDR2 SVGAGI, per germline.

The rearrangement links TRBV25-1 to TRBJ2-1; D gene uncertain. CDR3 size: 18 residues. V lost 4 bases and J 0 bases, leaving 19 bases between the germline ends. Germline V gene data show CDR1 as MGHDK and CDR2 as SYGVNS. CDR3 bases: TGTGCCAGCAGTGTTCCCGTTGGGCCTAGGAGCTCCTACAATGAGCAGTTCTTC. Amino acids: CASSVPVGPRSSYNEQFF.

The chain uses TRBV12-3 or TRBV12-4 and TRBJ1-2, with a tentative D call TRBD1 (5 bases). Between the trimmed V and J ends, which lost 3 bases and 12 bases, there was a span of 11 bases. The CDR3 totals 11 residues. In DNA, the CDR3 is TGTGCCAGCAGTTTGGGGCAGGAGCACACCTTC. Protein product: CASSLGQEHTF.

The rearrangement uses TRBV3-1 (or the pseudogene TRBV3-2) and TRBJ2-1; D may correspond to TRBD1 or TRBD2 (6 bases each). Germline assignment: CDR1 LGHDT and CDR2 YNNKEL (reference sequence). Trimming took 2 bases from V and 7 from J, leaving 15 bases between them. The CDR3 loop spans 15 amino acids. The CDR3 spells CASSQKGGFGNEQFF. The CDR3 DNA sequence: TGTGCCAGCAGCCAAAAAGGGGGGTTTGGTAATGAGCAGTTCTTC.

The CDR3 protein is CASSRPGGPQETQYF. The DNA for the CDR3 is TGTGCCAGCAGCCGTCCCGGGGGGCCGCAAGAGACCCAGTACTTC. V gene TRBV7-9 combines with J gene TRBJ2-5; TRBD2 is a possible D gene (7 bases). V gave up 5 bases and J gave up 2 bases, with 15 bases separating them. The germline CDR1 and CDR2 sequences are SEHNR and FQNEAQ (reference sequence). The CDR3 sequence is 15 residues long. Full variable domain (missing parts from reference TRBV7-9 and TRBJ2-5): DTGVSQNPRHKITKRGQNVTFRCDPISEHNRLYWYRQTLGQGPEFLTYFQNEAQLEKSRLLSDRFSAERPKGSFSTLEIQRTEQGDSAMYLCASSRPGGPQETQYFGPGTRLLVL.

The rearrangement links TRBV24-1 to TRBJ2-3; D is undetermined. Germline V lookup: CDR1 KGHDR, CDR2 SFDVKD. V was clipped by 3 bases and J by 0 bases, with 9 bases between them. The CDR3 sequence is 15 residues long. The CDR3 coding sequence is TGTGCCACCAGTGATGCGACGACAAGCACAGATACGCAGTATTTT. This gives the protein CATSDATTSTDTQYF.

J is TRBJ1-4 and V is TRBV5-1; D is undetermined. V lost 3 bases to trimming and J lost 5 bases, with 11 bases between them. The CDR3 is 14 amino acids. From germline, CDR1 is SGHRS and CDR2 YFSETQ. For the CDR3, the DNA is TGCGCCAGCAGCTCCGAGGGCCCGAATGAAAAACTGTTTTTT. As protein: CASSSEGPNEKLFF.

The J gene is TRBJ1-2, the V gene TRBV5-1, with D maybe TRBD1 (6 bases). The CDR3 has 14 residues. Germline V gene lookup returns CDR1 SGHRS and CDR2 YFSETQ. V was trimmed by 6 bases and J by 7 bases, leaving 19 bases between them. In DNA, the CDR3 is TGCGCCAGCACCCTAAGGGGGGGATCGTTTGGCTACACCTTC. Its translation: CASTLRGGSFGYTF.

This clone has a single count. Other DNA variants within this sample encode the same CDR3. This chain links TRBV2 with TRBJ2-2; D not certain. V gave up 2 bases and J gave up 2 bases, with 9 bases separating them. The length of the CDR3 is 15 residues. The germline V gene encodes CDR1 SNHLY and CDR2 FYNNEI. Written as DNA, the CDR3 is TGTGCCAGCAGTGAACGACAAACCAACACCGGGGAGCTGTTTTTT. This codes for CASSERQTNTGELFF.

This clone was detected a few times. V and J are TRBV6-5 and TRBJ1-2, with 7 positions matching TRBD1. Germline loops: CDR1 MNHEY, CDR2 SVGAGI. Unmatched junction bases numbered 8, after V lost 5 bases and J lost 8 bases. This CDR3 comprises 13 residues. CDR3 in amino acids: CASSPTGLRGYTF. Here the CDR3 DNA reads TGTGCCAGCAGTCCGACAGGGTTGAGAGGCTACACCTTC.

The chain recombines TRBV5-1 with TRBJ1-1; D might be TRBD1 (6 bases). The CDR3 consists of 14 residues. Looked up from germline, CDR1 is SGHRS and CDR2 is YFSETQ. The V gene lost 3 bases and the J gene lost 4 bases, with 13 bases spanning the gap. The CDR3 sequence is CASSSTGAATEAFF. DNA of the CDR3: TGCGCCAGCAGCTCGACGGGGGCTGCCACTGAAGCTTTCTTT.

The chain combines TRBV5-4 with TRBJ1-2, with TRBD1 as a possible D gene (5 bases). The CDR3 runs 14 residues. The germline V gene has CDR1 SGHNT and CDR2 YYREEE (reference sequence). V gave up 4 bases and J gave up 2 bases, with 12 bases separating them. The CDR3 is CASSPAGPNYGYTF. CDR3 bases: TGTGCCAGCAGCCCGGCAGGGCCCAACTATGGCTACACCTTC.

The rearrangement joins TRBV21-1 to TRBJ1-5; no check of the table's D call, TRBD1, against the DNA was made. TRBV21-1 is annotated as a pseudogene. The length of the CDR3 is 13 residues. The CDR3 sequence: CGPPGQGGQPQHF. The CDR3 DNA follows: TGTGGCCCGCCGGGACAGGGGGGGCAGCCCCAGCATTTT.

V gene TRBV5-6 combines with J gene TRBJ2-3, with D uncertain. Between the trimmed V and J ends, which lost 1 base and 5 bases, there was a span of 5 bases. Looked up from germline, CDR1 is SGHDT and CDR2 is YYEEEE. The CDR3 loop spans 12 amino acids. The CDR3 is CASSLYLDTQYF. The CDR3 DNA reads TGTGCCAGCAGCTTGTACCTAGATACGCAGTATTTT.

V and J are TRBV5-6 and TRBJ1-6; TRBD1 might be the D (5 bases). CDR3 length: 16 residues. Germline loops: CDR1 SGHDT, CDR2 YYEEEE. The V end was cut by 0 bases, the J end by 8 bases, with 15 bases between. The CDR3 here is CASSLEVGRVYSPLHF. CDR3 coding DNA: TGTGCCAGCAGCTTGGAGGTTGGCAGGGTGTATTCACCCCTCCACTTT.